The rows below give T cell receptor beta chains drawn from one sample of a study of monozygotic twins with inflammatory bowel disease. TCRdb re-called the 5' RACE reads and gives one entry per CDR3 protein, without DNA. Recorded for this sample: approximately 330,000 distinct CDR3 sequences. The specimen was blood. These receptor sequences come from a human donor with ulcerative colitis or Crohn's disease, or a healthy co-twin of an affected twin (not recorded which). The CDR3 runs from the conserved cysteine through the conserved F or W.

J: TRBJ2-2; V: TRBV6-1; CDR3: CASSEDRGRANTGELFF
J: TRBJ1-1; V: TRBV7-9; CDR3: CASSFVGTGGSGEAFF
J: TRBJ2-6; V: TRBV12-3/TRBV12-4; CDR3: CASTVDSLSSGANVLTF
J: TRBJ1-1; V: TRBV15; CDR3: CATSRGDRDTEAFF
J: TRBJ2-2; V: TRBV20-1; CDR3: CSAREGARTGELFF
J: TRBJ2-5; V: TRBV5-1; CDR3: CASSLDRVPEETQYF
J: TRBJ2-5; V: TRBV7-8; CDR3: CASSLRLDETQYF
J: TRBJ2-7; V: TRBV3-1; CDR3: CPYVNSYEQYF
J: TRBJ1-6; V: TRBV9; CDR3: CASSPRGSPGPNSPLHF
J: TRBJ1-2; V: TRBV12-3/TRBV12-4; CDR3: CASARLNYGYTF
J: TRBJ1-4; V: TRBV28; CDR3: CASIPGGGEKLFF
J: TRBJ1-1; V: TRBV5-6; CDR3: CASSSRTGLNTEAFF
J: TRBJ2-5; V: TRBV5-1; CDR3: CASSNGGARETQYF
J: TRBJ2-1; V: TRBV6-2/TRBV6-3; CDR3: CASSSPPGTTVGFF
J: TRBJ2-1; V: TRBV20-1; CDR3: CSAPQQGHLTSYNEQFF
J: TRBJ2-7; V: TRBV4-3; CDR3: CASSQTGTSGSYEQYF
J: TRBJ1-2; V: TRBV29-1; CDR3: CSDLQGSLYGYTF
J: TRBJ2-2; V: TRBV9; CDR3: CASSPHSGRGAIGTTGELFF
J: TRBJ1-2; V: TRBV28; CDR3: CASSLSGGDGYTF
J: TRBJ1-2; V: TRBV12-5; CDR3: CASGLRQGLDDGYTF
J: TRBJ1-2; V: TRBV3-1; CDR3: CASSDRGGYGYTF
J: TRBJ2-7; V: TRBV20-1; CDR3: CSASTKRASVYF
J: TRBJ2-4; V: TRBV15; CDR3: CATSMGRAKNIQYF
J: TRBJ2-7; V: TRBV12-3/TRBV12-4; CDR3: CASSLGLAGDEQYF
J: TRBJ1-6; V: TRBV6-6; CDR3: CASSYSSGSSPLHF